The rows below give T cell receptor beta chains drawn from one sample of a study of blood T cells in healthy people across ages. TCRdb reprocessed the 5' RACE reads via MiXCR and lists one record per CDR3 protein. The table shows approximately 1,700,000 distinct CDR3 sequences, with around 40% occurring only once. The specimen sequenced was blood. The receptor set was obtained from a human donor in good health. Each CDR3 is given without its conserved first and last residue.

v_call: TRBV29-1
cdr3_aa: SVRQLMNTEAF

v_call: TRBV9
cdr3_aa: ASSVDGGNTEAF

v_call: TRBV7-6
cdr3_aa: ASSFPQGGTKNIQF

v_call: TRBV6-1
cdr3_aa: ASIGLVTQY

v_call: TRBV29-1
cdr3_aa: SLSLNTEAF

v_call: TRBV7-2
cdr3_aa: ASSLGLRVNQPQH

v_call: TRBV10-3
cdr3_aa: AINTGGFDTEAF

v_call: TRBV6-2/TRBV6-3
cdr3_aa: ASSARTARYGYT

v_call: TRBV11-2
cdr3_aa: AGSLAGVSGQY

v_call: TRBV24-1
cdr3_aa: ATSDGQFYNEQF

v_call: TRBV21-1
cdr3_aa: ASSNVEGNTEAF

v_call: TRBV5-1
cdr3_aa: ASSPTWVQDVEAF

v_call: TRBV9
cdr3_aa: ASSVRGEDEKLF

v_call: TRBV21-1
cdr3_aa: ASRAGHYGYT

v_call: TRBV7-6
cdr3_aa: ASSLSRVETEAF

v_call: TRBV5-1
cdr3_aa: ASSLGDRASSYNEQF

v_call: TRBV28
cdr3_aa: ASSLWDYASYEQY

v_call: TRBV4-2
cdr3_aa: ASSQELTRIPYEQY

v_call: TRBV4-3
cdr3_aa: ASSQLDSAGPYT

v_call: TRBV29-1
cdr3_aa: SASGGAAQY

v_call: TRBV29-1
cdr3_aa: SVEDPTGPGYGYT

v_call: TRBV5-1
cdr3_aa: ASRKGVGNQPQH

v_call: TRBV7-2
cdr3_aa: ASSLEEGGQPQH

v_call: TRBV7-2
cdr3_aa: ASSPGQVIAKNIQY

v_call: TRBV11-2
cdr3_aa: ASSFDRQEKLF

v_call: TRBV5-6
cdr3_aa: ASSGRTGGPVSRQY

v_call: TRBV6-1
cdr3_aa: ASSPLGQVHTTNEKLF

v_call: TRBV15
cdr3_aa: ATSGLQRNIQY

v_call: TRBV6-4
cdr3_aa: ASSESPGDRYNSPLH

v_call: TRBV5-1
cdr3_aa: ASSPGGVNQPQH

v_call: TRBV12-3/TRBV12-4
cdr3_aa: ASRPTGGQTEAF

v_call: TRBV5-1
cdr3_aa: ASSLDRGPIDEQY

v_call: TRBV10-3
cdr3_aa: AIRDGTTYEQY

v_call: TRBV6-5
cdr3_aa: ASSYRFMNTEAF

v_call: TRBV28
cdr3_aa: ASSSIQGDNSPLH

v_call: TRBV5-1
cdr3_aa: ASREDFSYEQY

v_call: TRBV7-2
cdr3_aa: ASSPSPGRDTQY

v_call: TRBV6-4
cdr3_aa: ASSPLAGETDTQY

v_call: TRBV4-3
cdr3_aa: ASSQERPIAGGSDTQY

v_call: TRBV13
cdr3_aa: ASSFGTGGMYEQY

v_call: TRBV4-1
cdr3_aa: ASSQEGAGTAYTDTQY

v_call: TRBV7-8
cdr3_aa: ASSLRRYRDSGREQY

v_call: TRBV7-8
cdr3_aa: ASTFGQSYEQY

v_call: TRBV2
cdr3_aa: ASKAQGDSYEQY

v_call: TRBV7-9
cdr3_aa: ASSFWTDTETQY

v_call: TRBV27
cdr3_aa: ASSRQLDTNSGANVLT

v_call: TRBV24-1
cdr3_aa: ATSDPGQHGYT

v_call: TRBV4-1
cdr3_aa: ASSHYGTDTYEQY

v_call: TRBV4-1
cdr3_aa: ASSPRTSGRQETQY

v_call: TRBV12-3/TRBV12-4
cdr3_aa: ASSSGDRTFTEAF

v_call: TRBV2
cdr3_aa: ASSPGTLSHTQY

v_call: TRBV4-1
cdr3_aa: ASSQGPSGGQDRTQY

v_call: TRBV5-1
cdr3_aa: ASSFSGSTDTQY

v_call: TRBV15
cdr3_aa: VTSRDPSSYNEQF

v_call: TRBV5-4
cdr3_aa: ASSFGVASGNTIY